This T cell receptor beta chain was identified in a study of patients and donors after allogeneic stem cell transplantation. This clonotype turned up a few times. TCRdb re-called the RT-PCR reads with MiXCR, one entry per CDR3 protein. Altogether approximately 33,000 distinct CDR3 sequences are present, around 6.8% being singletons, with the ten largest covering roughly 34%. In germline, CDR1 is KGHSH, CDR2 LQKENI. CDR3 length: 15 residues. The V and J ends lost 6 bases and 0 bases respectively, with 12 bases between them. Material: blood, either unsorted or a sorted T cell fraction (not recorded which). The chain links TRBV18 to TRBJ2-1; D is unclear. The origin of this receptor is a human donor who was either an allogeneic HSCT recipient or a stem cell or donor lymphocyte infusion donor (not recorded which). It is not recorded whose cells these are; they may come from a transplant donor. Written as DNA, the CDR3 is TGTGCCAGCTCCCGTAGTCTGGTCTCCTACAATGAGCAGTTCTTC. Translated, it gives CASSRSLVSYNEQFF. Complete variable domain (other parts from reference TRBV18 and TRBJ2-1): NAGVMQNPRHLVRRRGQEARLRCSPMKGHSHVYWYRQLPEEGLKFMVYLQKENIIDESGMPKERFSAEFPKEGPSILRIQQVVRGDSAAYFCASSRSLVSYNEQFFGPGTRLTVL.